This is a list of T cell receptor beta chains from one sample in a study of CD8 T cells in ankylosing spondylitis. TCRdb itself ran the 5' RACE reads through MiXCR, one entry per CDR3 protein. The table shows 250,000 to 350,000 distinct CDR3 sequences, with around 21% occurring only once. Source material: blood, either unsorted or a sorted T cell fraction (not recorded which). The receptors derive from a female donor with ankylosing spondylitis or in good health (not recorded which). CDR3s include the opening cysteine and the closing phenylalanine or tryptophan. The D gene is left open where the match is weak. Clone size is shown for a subset of rows, as once, few, many or a class of expanded clone.

>TRBV20-1|TRBJ2-1|few|-
TGCAGTGGTTTAGGGGGTCCCAACAATGAGCAGTTCTTC
CSGLGGPNNEQFF
>TRBV25-1|TRBJ1-1|few|-
TGTGCCAGCAGTGAATGGGGAAGGGGGGCCACTGAAGCTTTCTTT
CASSEWGRGATEAFF
>TRBV19|TRBJ2-7|few|TRBD2
TGTGCCAGTAGTTCCTCGACTAGCGGGAACTACGAGCAGTACTTC
CASSSSTSGNYEQYF
>TRBV28|TRBJ2-6|-|-
TGTGCCAGCAGTCCTTCAAGGGGACGGAGGATCTCTGGGGCCAACGTCCTGACTTTC
CASSPSRGRRISGANVLTF
>TRBV29-1|TRBJ1-1|-|TRBD1
TGCAGCGTTGAACGGACAGGGGGGAACACTGAAGCTTTCTTT
CSVERTGGNTEAFF
>TRBV7-3|TRBJ2-3|few|TRBD2
TGTGCCAGCAGCTTCAGGGGACTAGCGGAAGATACGCAGTATTTT
CASSFRGLAEDTQYF
>TRBV7-3|TRBJ2-5|-|TRBD2
TGTGCCAGCAGCTTAGAATCTAGCGGGAGAGTAAACTTC
CASSLESSGRVNF
>TRBV4-3|TRBJ2-1|few|TRBD2
TGCGCCAGCAGCCAAGAAAGTCTGACTAGCGGACATAATGAGCAGTTCTTC
CASSQESLTSGHNEQFF
>TRBV12-5|TRBJ2-1|-|-
TGTGCTAGTGGTTTGTCAGACAATGAGCAGTTCTTC
CASGLSDNEQFF
>TRBV18|TRBJ2-1|few|-
TGTGCCAGCTCACCCCCGGTGGACCACAATGAGCAGTTCTTC
CASSPPVDHNEQFF
>TRBV23-1|TRBJ2-7|-|-
TGCGCCAGCAGTCACTGGGGGGAACCTTACGTCGCAGCCGAGCAGTACTTC
CASSHWGEPYVAAEQYF
>TRBV7-7|TRBJ2-1|-|-
TGTGCTAGCAGCTCGCGCCCTTACAATGAGCAGTTCTTC
CASSSRPYNEQFF
>TRBV28|TRBJ2-7|-|-
TGTGCCAGCAGTTTAAGAGTCGGCCTTTACGAGCAGTACTTC
CASSLRVGLYEQYF
>TRBV11-3|TRBJ2-3|-|-
TGTGCCAGCAGCTTAGGTGGCGGTCGCACAGATACGCAGTATTTT
CASSLGGGRTDTQYF
>TRBV5-1|TRBJ2-3|many|TRBD1
TGCGCCAGCAGCCGGGACAGGGGGCCGGTAGATACGCAGTATTTT
CASSRDRGPVDTQYF
>TRBV6-2/TRBV6-3|TRBJ2-1|-|-
TGTGCCAGCCGTGGAGGCAGCTTCTACAATGAGCAGTTCTTC
CASRGGSFYNEQFF
>TRBV9|TRBJ2-1|few|-
TGTGCCAGCAGCGTAGGAGTTCGGAGGGAAAAACAGAGTGAGCAGTTCTTC
CASSVGVRREKQSEQFF
>TRBV4-3|TRBJ2-1|few|TRBD1
TGCGCCAGCAGCCAATCCGGGACAGGGTCTAGGGAGCAGTTCTTC
CASSQSGTGSREQFF
>TRBV27|TRBJ2-5|-|-
TGCACCAGCAGGCCGGGGTTCTTC
CTSRPGFF
>TRBV20-1|TRBJ1-5|many|TRBD1
TGCAGTGCCAGGGGGGGAGGTAATCAGCCCCAGCATTTT
CSARGGGNQPQHF
>TRBV5-1|TRBJ2-1|-|-
TGCGCCAGCAGCTTGCGCGGGGTACAGGAGAGCTCCTACAATGAGCAGTCCTTC
CASSLRGVQESSYNEQSF
>TRBV5-1|TRBJ1-5|-|-
TGCGCCAGCAGCTTGGATCAGGTGGAACAGCCCCAGCATTTT
CASSLDQVEQPQHF
>TRBV6-1|TRBJ1-1|few|TRBD1
TGTGCCAGCAGTGGGCTACAGGGGATCACTGAAGCTTTCTTT
CASSGLQGITEAFF
>TRBV6-1|TRBJ2-5|-|-
TGTGCCAGCAGTCGGGACATTAGGGAGACCCAGTACTTC
CASSRDIRETQYF
>TRBV12-3/TRBV12-4|TRBJ2-3|-|-
TGTGCCAGCACCCCGGGACGCACAGATACGCAGTATTTT
CASTPGRTDTQYF
>TRBV4-3|TRBJ2-5|-|TRBD1
TGCGCCAGCAGCCAAGATGGGACAGGGGAGGAGACCCAGTACTTC
CASSQDGTGEETQYF
>TRBV7-2|TRBJ1-6|-|-
TGTGCCAGCAGCTTAGCGCGAGGGACTAATTCACCCCTCCACTTT
CASSLARGTNSPLHF
>TRBV20-1|TRBJ2-2|-|-
TGCAGTGCTAGGGACAGAGCTACTATGGACACCGGGGAGCTGTTTTTT
CSARDRATMDTGELFF